Following are 19 T cell receptor beta chains from one sample sequenced in a study of early T cells in non-severe SARS-CoV-2 infection. In TCRdb, the 5' RACE reads were re-called with MiXCR into one record per CDR3 protein. This table has over 50,000 distinct CDR3 sequences, 10% to 13% appearing once. Material for sequencing was whole blood. These TCRs come from an adult who was a healthcare worker with PCR-confirmed SARS-CoV-2 infection or an uninfected control (not recorded which).

This clonotype appeared many times. This chain uses TRBV6-2 or TRBV6-3 with TRBJ2-5; perhaps TRBD1 as D (7 bases). Germline lookup yields CDR1 MNHEY and CDR2 SVGEGT. This CDR3 is 12 amino acids long. Trimming took 10 bases from V and 5 from J, leaving 14 bases between them. The CDR3 DNA reads as TGTGCCACCACACAGGGGAGGGAGACCCAGTACTTC. Translation gives CATTQGRETQYF.

In this sample, this clonotype turned up many times. The chain joins TRBV5-1 to TRBJ2-3; 16 nucleotides align to TRBD2. The CDR3 runs 19 residues. Germline-derived CDR1 and CDR2 are SGHRS and YFSETQ. V shed 4 bases, J shed 0 bases, and the junction held 8 bases outside the gene matches. CDR3 coding DNA: TGCGCCAGCAGCGCCGCCGGGACTAGCGGGGGGGCGAGCACAGATACGCAGTATTTT. This translates into CASSAAGTSGGASTDTQYF.

This clonotype was seen a few times. Here the CDR3 DNA reads TGTGCCAGCAGCCGGACAGGGATCGAAGCTTTCTTT. This encodes CASSRTGIEAFF. The rearrangement joins TRBV7-2 to TRBJ1-1, with TRBD1 matching over 8 bases. The CDR3 runs to 12 residues. After removal of 5 bases from V and 8 bases from J, the junction contained 4 bases not matched to a gene. From germline, CDR1 is SGHTA and CDR2 FQGNSA.

In the case of this clonotype: A read error may explain this, as a much larger clone is one base away. The V gene is TRBV7-8, the J gene TRBJ2-6; D unresolved. Germline-derived CDR1 and CDR2 are SGHVS and FQNEAQ. The CDR3 runs to 13 residues. CDR3 protein: CASSLSGVNVLTF. The DNA for the CDR3 is TGTGCCAGCAGCCTCTCTGGGGTCAACGTCCTGACTTTC. Drawing the rest from reference TRBV7-8 and TRBJ2-6, the complete variable domain is GAGVSQSPRYKVAKRGQDVALRCDPISGHVSLFWYQQALGQGPEFLTYFQNEAQLDKSGLPSDRFFAERPEGSVSTLKIQRTQQEDSAVYLCASSLSGVNVLTFGAGSRLTVL.

The chain carries TRBV4-2 and TRBJ2-2, with 10 bases lining up with TRBD2. This CDR3 comprises 18 residues. The V gene's germline CDR1 is LGHNA and CDR2 YNFKEQ. V lost 0 bases to trimming and J lost 4 bases; unmatched junction nucleotides: 8. As DNA, the CDR3 is TGTGCCAGCAGCCAAGATTTGGGGACTAGCGTCGGCACCGGGGAGCTGTTTTTT. This gives the protein CASSQDLGTSVGTGELFF.

A few counts support this clonotype. CDR3 nucleotides: TGTGCCAGCATGGAAGGGGACAGCCTCAATCAGCCCCAGCATTTT. It is translated as CASMEGDSLNQPQHF. The chain is built from TRBV6-6 and TRBJ1-5; 7 positions agree with TRBD1. V was pared by 7 bases and J by 3 bases, with 9 bases of the junction left unmatched. CDR3 length: 15 amino acids. From germline, CDR1 is MNHNY and CDR2 SVGAGI (reference sequence).

There are many counts of this clonotype. The gene calls are TRBV12-3 or TRBV12-4 and TRBJ1-6; 7 bases are a match to TRBD1. This CDR3 contains 14 residues. The ends lost 6 bases at V and 7 bases at J; junction bases unmatched: 6. CDR3 coding DNA: TGTGCCAGCAGCAGAGGGGGCCCCAATTCACCCCTCCACTTT. It is translated as CASSRGGPNSPLHF.

This clonotype was counted at least ten times. The V and J genes are TRBV6-1 and TRBJ1-5, with D uncertain. CDR1 MNHNS and CDR2 SASEGT come from the germline V gene. V was shortened by 7 bases and J by 4 bases, with 17 bases between the two germline ends. The CDR3 has 15 residues. In nucleotides, the CDR3 is TGTGCCAGCATCACCAGCGCCCTACAGAATCAGCCCCAGCATTTT. This sequence encodes CASITSALQNQPQHF.

This clonotype was counted ten times or more. The chain carries TRBV7-2 and TRBJ2-7; 9 bases align to TRBD2. The CDR3 is made up of 15 amino acids. The germline gives CDR1 SGHTA, CDR2 FQGNSA. V lost 5 bases, J lost 3 bases, and 8 bases stayed unmatched. CDR3 nucleotide sequence: TGTGCCAGCAGCGGTCTAGCGGGGTCTTACTACGAGCAGTACTTC. It is translated as CASSGLAGSYYEQYF.

This clonotype was detected ten times or more. This chain joins TRBV5-6 and TRBJ2-3; TRBD1 agrees at 11 bases. The CDR3 contains 16 residues. CDR1 SGHDT and CDR2 YYEEEE come from the germline V gene. The ends lost 0 bases at V and 6 bases at J; junction bases unmatched: 6. CDR3 nucleotide sequence: TGTGCCAGCAGCTTGGTTGGACAGGGGGCCGGGGATACGCAGTATTTT. Translating it yields CASSLVGQGAGDTQYF.

This clonotype was observed many times. The chain uses TRBV5-5 and TRBJ1-6; D unresolved. From germline, CDR1 is SGHKS and CDR2 YYEKEE (reference sequence). V was shortened by 2 bases and J by 5 bases, with 8 bases between the two germline ends. This CDR3 spans 14 amino acids. The CDR3 region has the DNA TGTGCCAGCAGCTTAAGCCTCCATAATTCACCCCTCCACTTT. Its translation is CASSLSLHNSPLHF.

This clonotype was recorded many times. The chain employs TRBV5-4 and TRBJ2-2; 10 bases match TRBD2. V was pared by 0 bases and J by 6 bases, with 17 bases of the junction left unmatched. Germline V CDR1 and CDR2: SGHNT, YYREEE (reference sequence). The CDR3 has 20 residues. The CDR3, as DNA: TGTGCCAGCAGCTTGGTGGTTAGCGGGGGGCAGTTTGTCGGCGCCGGGGAGCTGTTTTTT. This encodes CASSLVVSGGQFVGAGELFF.

This clonotype was detected ten times or more. The chain employs TRBV20-1 and TRBJ2-3; 11 nucleotides align to TRBD2. Germline values: CDR1 DFQATT, CDR2 SNEGSKA (reference sequence). V lost 0 bases to trimming and J lost 2 bases; unmatched junction nucleotides: 4. The CDR3 extends over 16 amino acids. CDR3: CSARDLAGGHTDTQYF. CDR3 DNA: TGCAGTGCTAGAGATCTAGCGGGGGGCCACACAGATACGCAGTATTTT.

The table lists this clonotype with a few counts. The chain combines TRBV20-1 with TRBJ2-5; D call uncertain. Germline CDR1 and CDR2: DFQATT and SNEGSKA (reference sequence). The CDR3 runs 13 residues. The V end lost 6 bases, the J end lost 2 bases, and 13 bases lay between the germline ends. As DNA, the CDR3 is TGCAGTGCCAGGCCACAGTCACAAGAGACCCAGTACTTC. Translated, it gives CSARPQSQETQYF.

The rearrangement uses TRBV5-1 and TRBJ2-7, with 7 positions matching TRBD1. Germline-derived CDR1 and CDR2 are SGHRS and YFSETQ. Trimming cost V 7 bases and J 6 bases; bases outside gene matches: 10. This CDR3 is 13 amino acids long. The CDR3 sequence: CASGQAVDGEQYF. CDR3 bases: TGCGCCAGCGGACAGGCCGTTGACGGCGAGCAGTACTTC.

This clonotype was seen only a few times. The chain recombines TRBV25-1 with TRBJ2-1; 7 bases agree with TRBD2. Germline CDR1 is MGHDK and CDR2 is SYGVNS. The CDR3 sequence is 14 residues long. Trimming cost V 3 bases and J 6 bases; bases outside gene matches: 5. CDR3 loop: CASSESTSSNEQFF. In nucleotides, the CDR3 is TGTGCCAGCAGTGAGTCGACTAGCAGCAATGAGCAGTTCTTC.

This clonotype was picked up many times. The gene calls are TRBV5-1 and TRBJ1-2, with TRBD1 matching over 11 bases. CDR1 SGHRS and CDR2 YFSETQ come from the germline V gene. The J segment lost 2 bases and the V segment lost 4 bases, leaving 4 bases of the junction unmatched. CDR3 size: 15 residues. As DNA, the CDR3 is TGCGCCAGCAGCCCTCGGACAGGGGGCAACTATGGCTACACCTTC. Amino acid sequence: CASSPRTGGNYGYTF.

This clonotype was seen ten or more times. The chain employs TRBV20-1 and TRBJ1-1, with D possibly TRBD1 on 6 matching bases. CDR1 and CDR2 from the germline V gene are DFQATT and SNEGSKA (reference sequence). The CDR3 contains 13 residues. Trimming took off 4 bases at V and 4 bases at J, with 13 bases between the two ends. The CDR3 DNA sequence: TGCAGTGCTACCACAGGGAAGAGCACTGAAGCTTTCTTT. Amino acid sequence: CSATTGKSTEAFF.

This clonotype was detected once. The chain couples TRBV20-1 to TRBJ2-5; TRBD2 might be the D (5 bases). Germline V gene sequence: CDR1 DFQATT, CDR2 SNEGSKA (reference sequence). The V gene lost 1 base and the J gene lost 5 bases, with 14 bases spanning the gap. CDR3 length equals 14 residues. CDR3 sequence: CSARGAGSGETQYF. CDR3 bases: TGCAGTGCTAGAGGGGCTGGATCGGGGGAGACCCAGTACTTC.